The 13 T cell receptor beta chains below all came from one sample that was sequenced in a study of T cell changes during pregnancy in multiple sclerosis. The data were produced by immunoSEQ multiplex PCR, yet TCRdb's version contains in-frame clones alone and is incomplete. The sample has 20,000 to 25,000 clones, over 85% seen once. The source material was CD8+ T cells from peripheral blood mononuclear cells, sampled in the second trimester of pregnancy. Receptors originate from a female donor in good health, enrolled as a control in a pregnancy study.

The rearrangement uses TRBV7-2 and TRBJ1-4; D is unresolved. Germline V gene lookup returns CDR1 SGHTA and CDR2 FQGNSA. V was shortened by 2 bases and J by 6 bases, with 10 bases between the two germline ends. The CDR3 consists of 14 residues. The CDR3 DNA is TGTGCCAGCAGCTTACTCTTAGCGGATGAAAAACTGTTTTTT. Translation gives CASSLLLADEKLFF. The full variable domain, with the rest looked up from reference TRBV7-2 and TRBJ1-4, is GAGVSQSPSNKVTEKGKDVELRCDPISGHTALYWYRQSLGQGLEFLIYFQGNSAPDKSGLPSDRFSAERTGGSVSTLTIQRTQQEDSAVYLCASSLLLADEKLFFGSGTQLSVL.

The chain links TRBV19 to TRBJ1-1; D may be TRBD1 (6 bases). The CDR3 is 16 residues long. V lost 7 bases and J lost 1, with 19 bases in between. CDR1 LNHDA and CDR2 SQIVND come from the germline V gene (reference sequence). CDR3 in amino acids: CASILGGLGPNTEAFF. The CDR3 DNA sequence: TGTGCCAGTATCCTGGGGGGGCTTGGGCCGAACACTGAAGCTTTCTTT.

This chain uses TRBV27 with TRBJ2-6; TRBD2 aligns across 9 bases. The germline CDR1 and CDR2 sequences are MNHEY and SMNVEV (reference sequence). The CDR3 extends over 20 amino acids. V shed 1 base, J shed 4 bases, and the junction held 14 bases outside the gene matches. The CDR3 protein is CASSLLFWGGRALGANVLTF. CDR3 nucleotide sequence: TGTGCCAGCAGTTTATTGTTTTGGGGCGGGAGGGCCTTGGGGGCCAACGTCCTGACTTTC. Drawing the rest from reference TRBV27 and TRBJ2-6, the complete variable domain is EAQVTQNPRYLITVTGKKLTVTCSQNMNHEYMSWYRQDPGLGLRQIYYSMNVEVTDKGDVPEGYKVSRKEKRNFPLILESPSPNQTSLYFCASSLLFWGGRALGANVLTFGAGSRLTVL.

This sequence joins TRBV9 and TRBJ1-6, with D possibly TRBD1 on 5 matching bases. Germline V CDR1 and CDR2: SGDLS, YYNGEE. With 2 bases removed from V and 6 bases from J, the gap between germline ends came to 12 bases. This CDR3 has 15 amino acids. The CDR3 loop is CASSVAGRLNSPLHF. The CDR3 nucleotides read TGTGCCAGCAGCGTCGCGGGACGGCTTAATTCACCCCTCCACTTT.

V is TRBV5-5 and J is TRBJ1-1, with 7 bases lining up with TRBD1. The CDR3 is 15 residues long. CDR1 SGHKS and CDR2 YYEKEE come from the germline V gene (reference sequence). Trimming at V came to 3 bases and at J to 4 bases, leaving 9 bases not matched to a gene. The CDR3 DNA is TGTGCCAGCAGCTCGACAGGGAATGAGGGCACTGAAGCTTTCTTT. It specifies CASSSTGNEGTEAFF.

This sequence joins TRBV10-1 and TRBJ2-7, with TRBD1 as a possible D gene (6 bases). The ends were cut back, 4 bases at V and 5 bases at J, with 21 bases in the middle. Germline assignment: CDR1 WNHNN and CDR2 SYGVQD (reference sequence). This CDR3 is built from 16 residues. CDR3: CASSATRGQGFHEQYF. In DNA form, the CDR3 reads TGCGCCAGCAGTGCTACCCGAGGGCAGGGGTTCCACGAGCAGTACTTC.

The chain has TRBV7-9 and TRBJ2-7; 10 nucleotides agree with TRBD1. The ends lost 5 bases at V and 7 bases at J; junction bases unmatched: 8. This CDR3 has 14 residues. The germline V gene has CDR1 SEHNR and CDR2 FQNEAQ (reference sequence). Written as DNA, the CDR3 is TGTGCCAGCAGCGAGACCGGGACAGGGGTAGAGCAGTACTTC. Amino acid sequence: CASSETGTGVEQYF.

This rearrangement joins TRBV28 to TRBJ1-1; D gene uncertain. V was pared by 3 bases and J by 1 base, with 15 bases between. The CDR3 sequence is 16 residues long. The germline CDR1 and CDR2 sequences are MDHEN and SYDVKM. The CDR3 here is CASSFTGWVWNTEAFF. The CDR3 region has the DNA TGTGCCAGCAGTTTTACGGGGTGGGTGTGGAACACTGAAGCTTTCTTT. The variable domain in full, completed from reference TRBV28 and TRBJ1-1, reads DVKVTQSSRYLVKRTGEKVFLECVQDMDHENMFWYRQDPGLGLRLIYFSYDVKMKEKGDIPEGYSVSREKKERFSLILESASTNQTSMYLCASSFTGWVWNTEAFFGQGTRLTVV.

The chain has TRBV6-4 and TRBJ2-3; D perhaps matches TRBD1 (6 bases). The germline V gene has CDR1 MRHNA and CDR2 SNTAGT. This CDR3 is built from 14 residues. V lost 4 bases to trimming and J lost 2 bases, with 10 bases between them. The CDR3 spells CASSGGQSTDTQYF. In nucleotides, the CDR3 is TGTGCCAGCAGTGGTGGACAGTCCACAGATACGCAGTATTTT.

V gene TRBV7-6 combines with J gene TRBJ2-2, with D tentatively TRBD1 (7 bases). V shed 2 bases and J shed 4 bases, with 11 bases lying between them. The V gene's germline CDR1 is SGHVS and CDR2 FNYEAQ. CDR3 length equals 15 residues. The CDR3 here is CASSLSRGVTGELFF. In DNA, the CDR3 is TGTGCCAGCAGCTTATCCAGGGGGGTCACCGGGGAGCTGTTTTTT.

The chain carries TRBV27 and TRBJ2-7; 7 bases map to TRBD2. The CDR3 is made up of 14 amino acids. Germline V gene data show CDR1 as MNHEY and CDR2 as SMNVEV (reference sequence). With V trimmed by 6 bases and J by 0 bases, 5 bases remained unmatched. The CDR3 DNA reads as TGTGCCAGCAGGGTAGCGGGTTACTCCTACGAGCAGTACTTC. It encodes CASRVAGYSYEQYF.

The chain carries TRBV5-4 and TRBJ1-2, with TRBD1 matching over 10 bases. With V trimmed by 4 bases and J by 3 bases, 6 bases remained unmatched. Germline CDR1 and CDR2: SGHNT and YYREEE (reference sequence). CDR3 length: 15 amino acids. The CDR3 DNA reads as TGTGCCAGCAGCCTGGGACAGGGGCTGGACTATGGCTACACCTTC. It specifies CASSLGQGLDYGYTF.

The rearrangement joins TRBV4-1 to TRBJ2-7; D remains ambiguous. V was shortened by 0 bases and J by 3 bases, with 12 bases between the two germline ends. This CDR3 has 15 amino acids. Germline CDR1 is MGHRA and CDR2 is YSYEKL. The CDR3, as DNA: TGCGCCAGCAGCCAAGATGCGTCCGATTACTACGAGCAGTACTTC. Translation: CASSQDASDYYEQYF.